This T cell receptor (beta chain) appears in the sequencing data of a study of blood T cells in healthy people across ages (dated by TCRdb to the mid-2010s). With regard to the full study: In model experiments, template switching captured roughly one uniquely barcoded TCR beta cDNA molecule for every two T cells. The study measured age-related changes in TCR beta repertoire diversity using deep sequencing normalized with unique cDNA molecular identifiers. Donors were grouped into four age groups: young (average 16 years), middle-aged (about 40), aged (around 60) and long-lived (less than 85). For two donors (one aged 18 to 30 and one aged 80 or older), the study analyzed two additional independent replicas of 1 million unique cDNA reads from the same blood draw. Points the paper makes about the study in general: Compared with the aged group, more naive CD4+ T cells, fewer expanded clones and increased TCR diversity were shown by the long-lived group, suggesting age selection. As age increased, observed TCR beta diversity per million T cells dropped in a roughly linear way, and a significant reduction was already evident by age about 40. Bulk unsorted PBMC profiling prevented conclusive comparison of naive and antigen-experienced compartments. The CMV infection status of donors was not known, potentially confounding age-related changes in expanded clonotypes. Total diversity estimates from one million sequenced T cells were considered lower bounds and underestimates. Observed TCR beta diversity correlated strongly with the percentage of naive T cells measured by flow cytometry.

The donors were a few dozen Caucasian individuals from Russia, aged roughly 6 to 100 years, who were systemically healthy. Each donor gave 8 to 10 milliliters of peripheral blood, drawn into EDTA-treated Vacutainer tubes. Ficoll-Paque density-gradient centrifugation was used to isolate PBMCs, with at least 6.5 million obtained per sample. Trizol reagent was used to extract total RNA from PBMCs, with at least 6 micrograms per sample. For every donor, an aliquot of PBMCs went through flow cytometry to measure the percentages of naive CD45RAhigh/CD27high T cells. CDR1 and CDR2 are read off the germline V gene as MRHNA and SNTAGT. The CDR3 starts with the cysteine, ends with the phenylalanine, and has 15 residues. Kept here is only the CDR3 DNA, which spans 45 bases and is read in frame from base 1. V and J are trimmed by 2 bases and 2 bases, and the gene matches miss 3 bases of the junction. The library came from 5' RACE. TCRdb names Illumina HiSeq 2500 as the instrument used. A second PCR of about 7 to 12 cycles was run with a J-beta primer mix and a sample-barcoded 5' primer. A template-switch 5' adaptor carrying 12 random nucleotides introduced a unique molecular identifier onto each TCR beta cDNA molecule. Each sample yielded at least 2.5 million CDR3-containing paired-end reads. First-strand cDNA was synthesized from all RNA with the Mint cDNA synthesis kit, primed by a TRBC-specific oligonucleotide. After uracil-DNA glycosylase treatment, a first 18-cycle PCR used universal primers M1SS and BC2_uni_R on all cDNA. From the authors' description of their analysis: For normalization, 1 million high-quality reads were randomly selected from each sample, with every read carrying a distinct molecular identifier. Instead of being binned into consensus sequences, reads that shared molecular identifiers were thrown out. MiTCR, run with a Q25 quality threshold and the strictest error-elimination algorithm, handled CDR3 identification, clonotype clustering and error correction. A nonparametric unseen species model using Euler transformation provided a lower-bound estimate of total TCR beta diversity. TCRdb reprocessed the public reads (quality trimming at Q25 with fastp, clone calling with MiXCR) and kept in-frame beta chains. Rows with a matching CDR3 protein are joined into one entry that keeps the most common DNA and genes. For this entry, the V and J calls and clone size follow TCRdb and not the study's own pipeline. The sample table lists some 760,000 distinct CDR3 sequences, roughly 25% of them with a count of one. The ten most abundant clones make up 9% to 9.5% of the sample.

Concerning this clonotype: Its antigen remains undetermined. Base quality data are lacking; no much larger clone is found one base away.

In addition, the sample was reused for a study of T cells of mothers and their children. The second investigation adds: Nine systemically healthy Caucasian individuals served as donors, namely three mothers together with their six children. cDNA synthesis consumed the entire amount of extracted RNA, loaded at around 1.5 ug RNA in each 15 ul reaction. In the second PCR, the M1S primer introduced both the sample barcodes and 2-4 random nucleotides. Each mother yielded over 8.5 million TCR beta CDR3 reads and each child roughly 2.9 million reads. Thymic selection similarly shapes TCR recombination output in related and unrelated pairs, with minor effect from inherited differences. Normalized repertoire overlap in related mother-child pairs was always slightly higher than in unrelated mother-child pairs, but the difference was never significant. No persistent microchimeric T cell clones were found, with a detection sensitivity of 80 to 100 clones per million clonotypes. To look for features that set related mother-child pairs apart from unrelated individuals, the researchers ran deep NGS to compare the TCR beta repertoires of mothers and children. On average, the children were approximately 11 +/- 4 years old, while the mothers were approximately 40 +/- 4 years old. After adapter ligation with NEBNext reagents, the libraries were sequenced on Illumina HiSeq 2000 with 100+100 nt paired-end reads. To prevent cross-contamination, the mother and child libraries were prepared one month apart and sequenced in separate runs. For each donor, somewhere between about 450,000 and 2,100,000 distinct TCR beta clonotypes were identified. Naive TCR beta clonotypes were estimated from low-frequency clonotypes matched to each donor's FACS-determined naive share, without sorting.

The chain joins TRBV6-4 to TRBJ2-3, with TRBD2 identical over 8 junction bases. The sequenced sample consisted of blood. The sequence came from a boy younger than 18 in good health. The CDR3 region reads CASSDDGGATDTQYF. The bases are TGTGCCAGCAGTGACGACGGGGGGGCCACAGATACGCAGTATTTT.